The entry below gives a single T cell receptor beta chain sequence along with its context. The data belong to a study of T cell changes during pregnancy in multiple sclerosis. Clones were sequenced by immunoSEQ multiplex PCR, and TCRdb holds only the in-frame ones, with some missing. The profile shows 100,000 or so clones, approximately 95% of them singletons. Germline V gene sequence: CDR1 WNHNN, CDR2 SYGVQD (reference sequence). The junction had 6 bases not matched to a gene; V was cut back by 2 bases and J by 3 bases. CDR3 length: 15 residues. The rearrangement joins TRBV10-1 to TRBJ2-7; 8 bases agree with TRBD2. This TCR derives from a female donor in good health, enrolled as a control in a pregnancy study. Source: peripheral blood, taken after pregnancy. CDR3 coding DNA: TGCGCCAGCAGTGAGACCAGGACTAGCAGCTACGAGCAGTACTTC. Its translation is CASSETRTSSYEQYF.